What follows are 16 T cell receptor beta chains derived from one specimen sequenced in a study of shared clonotypes between healthy human individuals. TCRdb's copy holds only in-frame clones and misses some; the assay was immunoSEQ multiplex PCR. The sample holds some 660,000 clones, around 78% seen once. Sequencing was carried out using memory CD4+ T cells sorted from blood. Subset of the sample: CD45RA-negative fraction. The receptors were gathered from a woman aged 25 to 39 in good health.

This chain uses TRBV4-1 with TRBJ2-2; D remains ambiguous. Per the germline V gene, CDR1 is MGHRA and CDR2 is YSYEKL. The CDR3 spans 12 residues. V lost 9 bases, J lost 1 base, and 6 bases lay in between. This CDR3 reads CASSRNTGELFF. The CDR3 DNA reads TGCGCCAGTTCACGGAACACCGGGGAGCTGTTTTTT.

This chain connects TRBV14 to TRBJ2-4, with D unresolved. This CDR3 has 12 residues. The germline V and J ends were trimmed by 1 base and 7 bases, with 5 bases remaining between them. CDR1 is SGHDN and CDR2 is FVKESK in the germline V gene. As DNA, the CDR3 is TGTGCCAGCAGCCAAGGAGGTAACATTCAGTACTTC. Encoded protein: CASSQGGNIQYF. The full variable domain, in which reference TRBV14 and TRBJ2-4 provide the parts outside the CDR3, is EAGVTQFPSHSVIEKGQTVTLRCDPISGHDNLYWYRRVMGKEIKFLLHFVKESKQDESGMPNNRFLAERTGGTYSTLKVQPAELEDSGVYFCASSQGGNIQYFGAGTRLSVL.

The V gene is TRBV4-1, the J gene TRBJ1-1; possibly TRBD1 for D (5 bases). V was cut by 1 base and J by 2 bases, with 5 bases left in between. Germline CDR1 MGHRA, CDR2 YSYEKL. This CDR3 is built from 13 residues. The CDR3: CASSQGGNTEAFF. CDR3 nucleotide sequence: TGCGCCAGCAGCCAAGGGGGCAACACTGAAGCTTTCTTT.

The V call is TRBV6-6, the J call TRBJ2-1; D is possibly TRBD1 (5 bases). Between the trimmed V and J ends, which lost 6 bases and 6 bases, there was a span of 15 bases. Looked up from germline, CDR1 is MNHNY and CDR2 is SVGAGI (reference sequence). The CDR3 consists of 14 residues. The CDR3 coding sequence is TGTGCCAGCAGCCGCGAGGTTCAGGGCAATGAGCAGTTCTTC. It specifies CASSREVQGNEQFF.

This chain connects TRBV27 to TRBJ2-2, with 8 bases fitting TRBD1. With V trimmed by 5 bases and J by 5 bases, 10 bases remained unmatched. This CDR3 has 16 residues. Germline CDR1 and CDR2: MNHEY and SMNVEV (reference sequence). CDR3 sequence: CASSLQQGGDTGELFF. The CDR3 coding sequence is TGTGCCAGCAGTCTTCAACAGGGGGGAGATACCGGGGAGCTGTTTTTT.

This sequence joins TRBV5-1 and TRBJ1-1; 7 bases line up with TRBD1. The junction had 4 bases not matched to a gene; V was cut back by 2 bases and J by 6 bases. The germline CDR1 and CDR2 sequences are SGHRS and YFSETQ. The CDR3 runs 13 residues. The CDR3 nucleotides are TGCGCCAGCAGCTTTACGGGGACAGCTGAAGCTTTCTTT. Its translation is CASSFTGTAEAFF.

This rearrangement joins TRBV5-4 to TRBJ2-7; no firm D call. Trimming pared 4 bases from V and 2 bases from J, leaving 16 bases between. Germline CDR1 is SGHNT and CDR2 is YYREEE (reference sequence). The CDR3 runs 15 residues. This CDR3 reads CASSPDSSRAYEQYF. DNA for the CDR3: TGTGCCAGCAGCCCAGATTCCTCTAGGGCCTACGAGCAGTACTTC.

This clone has a count of ten or more. This same CDR3 is encoded by further DNA sequences in the sample. This chain connects TRBV6-1 to TRBJ2-5; 11 bases line up with TRBD2. Trimming at V came to 7 bases and at J to 4 bases, leaving 2 bases not matched to a gene. The CDR3 loop spans 13 amino acids. CDR1 is MNHNS, CDR2 SASEGT, per germline. CDR3: CASTGLAGETQYF. In nucleotides, the CDR3 is TGTGCCAGCACTGGACTAGCGGGAGAGACCCAGTACTTC.

This clone was detected only a few times. This sample includes further DNA sequences coding for the same CDR3. This chain joins TRBV18 and TRBJ2-5; TRBD2 is a possible D gene (6 bases). Trimming pared 2 bases from V and 4 bases from J, leaving 8 bases between. The germline gives CDR1 KGHSH, CDR2 LQKENI. This CDR3 contains 13 residues. The CDR3, as DNA: TGTGCCAGCTCACCAGGGGGAGGAGAGACCCAGTACTTC. This codes for CASSPGGGETQYF. The full variable domain, its missing parts supplied by reference TRBV18 and TRBJ2-5, is NAGVMQNPRHLVRRRGQEARLRCSPMKGHSHVYWYRQLPEEGLKFMVYLQKENIIDESGMPKERFSAEFPKEGPSILRIQQVVRGDSAAYFCASSPGGGETQYFGPGTRLLVL.

V is TRBV7-2 and J is TRBJ2-7; TRBD2 aligns across 13 bases. The junction had 3 bases not matched to a gene; V was cut back by 5 bases and J by 2 bases. The germline V gene has CDR1 SGHTA and CDR2 FQGNSA. The CDR3 contains 15 residues. CDR3 amino acids: CASSTGLAGAYEQYF. Written as DNA, the CDR3 is TGTGCCAGCAGCACCGGACTAGCGGGGGCCTACGAGCAGTACTTC.

This clone came up many times. The rearrangement uses TRBV19 and TRBJ1-2; 7 positions match TRBD1. The ends lost 6 bases at V and 4 bases at J; junction bases unmatched: 14. The CDR3 contains 16 residues. Germline V gene sequence: CDR1 LNHDA, CDR2 SQIVND (reference sequence). The CDR3: CASSQQGSWGAYGYTF. As DNA, the CDR3 is TGTGCCAGTAGCCAACAGGGGTCCTGGGGGGCCTATGGCTACACCTTC.

J is TRBJ2-3 and V is TRBV19; D not certain. Germline-derived CDR1 and CDR2 are LNHDA and SQIVND (reference sequence). Trimming removed 1 base from V and 4 bases from J, with 9 bases in between. The CDR3 is 14 amino acids. The CDR3 loop is CASSIGEVPDTQYF. The CDR3 region has the DNA TGTGCCAGTAGTATAGGCGAGGTACCAGATACGCAGTATTTT.

This clone was picked up a small number of times. The CDR3: CSVVPGQGGSEQYF. In nucleotides, the CDR3 is TGCAGCGTCGTCCCGGGACAGGGGGGGTCCGAGCAGTACTTC. V and J are TRBV29-1 and TRBJ2-7; 11 positions agree with TRBD1. The CDR3 is 14 residues long. Germline assignment: CDR1 SQVTM and CDR2 ANQGSEA. After removal of 6 bases from V and 6 bases from J, the junction contained 10 bases not matched to a gene.

This clone was recorded once. The chain joins TRBV28 to TRBJ1-1, with D perhaps TRBD1 (5 bases). The germline CDR1 and CDR2 sequences are MDHEN and SYDVKM. The CDR3 consists of 14 residues. Trimming removed 4 bases from V and 4 bases from J, with 13 bases in between. The CDR3 sequence: CASSWGGTGTEAFF. The DNA for the CDR3 is TGTGCCAGCAGTTGGGGGGGGACGGGCACTGAAGCTTTCTTT.

V gene TRBV12-1 combines with J gene TRBJ2-7. TRBV12-1 is described as a pseudogene. The CDR3 totals 17 residues. The CDR3 loop reads CASGLESEGSPSYEQYF. The DNA of the CDR3 is TGTGCCAGCGGCTTGGAGTCAGAGGGGAGCCCCTCCTACGAGCAGTACTTC.

The CDR3 loop is CASSLPPGLAGGHSYNEQFF. CDR3 bases: TGCGCCAGCAGCCTACCCCCGGGACTAGCGGGAGGACACTCCTACAATGAGCAGTTCTTC. V usage is TRBV4-1 and J usage is TRBJ2-1; 15 positions agree with TRBD2. Trimming took 4 bases from V and 0 from J; bases not matched to a gene: 10. This CDR3 is 20 amino acids long. Germline CDR1 MGHRA, CDR2 YSYEKL.